This TCR beta chain was obtained from a study of T-cell memory formation after mild COVID-19. This clonotype was recorded once. TCRdb reprocessed the 5' RACE reads via MiXCR and lists one record per CDR3 protein. Of 250,000 to 350,000 distinct CDR3 sequences in the sample, under 20% were seen once. The germline V gene encodes CDR1 LNHDA and CDR2 SQIVND (reference sequence). V was clipped by 0 bases and J by 5 bases; unmatched bases: 12. The length of the CDR3 is 18 residues. The receptor's source is a man younger than 35 who had mild COVID-19 (a few samples of this study predate the infection). Cell type and time point are not known. The specimen was PBMCs or a T cell subset sorted from them (not recorded which). The chain recombines TRBV19 with TRBJ1-5, with TRBD1 matching over 8 bases. CDR3 sequence (DNA): TGTGCCAGTAGTATAGAAGGGAGGACAGGGAGGGAGGATCAGCCCCAGCATTTT. Its protein product is CASSIEGRTGREDQPQHF.